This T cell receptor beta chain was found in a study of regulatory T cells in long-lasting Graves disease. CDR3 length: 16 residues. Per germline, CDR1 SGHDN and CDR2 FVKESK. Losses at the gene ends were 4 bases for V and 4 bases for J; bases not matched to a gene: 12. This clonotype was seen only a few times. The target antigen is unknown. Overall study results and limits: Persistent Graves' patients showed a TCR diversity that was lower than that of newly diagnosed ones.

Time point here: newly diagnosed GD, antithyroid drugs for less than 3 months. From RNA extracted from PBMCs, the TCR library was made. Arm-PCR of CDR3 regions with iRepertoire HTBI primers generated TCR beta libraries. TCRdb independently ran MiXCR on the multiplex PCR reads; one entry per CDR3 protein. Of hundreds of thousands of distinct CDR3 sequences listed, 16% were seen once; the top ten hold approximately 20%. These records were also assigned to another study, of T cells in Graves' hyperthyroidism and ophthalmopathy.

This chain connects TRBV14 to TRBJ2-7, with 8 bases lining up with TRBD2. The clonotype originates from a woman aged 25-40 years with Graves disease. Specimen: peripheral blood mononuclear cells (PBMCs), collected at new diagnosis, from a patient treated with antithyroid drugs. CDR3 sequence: CASSPSPGLGRYEQYF. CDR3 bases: TGTGCCAGCAGCCCCTCCCCGGGACTAGGGAGATACGAGCAGTACTTC.